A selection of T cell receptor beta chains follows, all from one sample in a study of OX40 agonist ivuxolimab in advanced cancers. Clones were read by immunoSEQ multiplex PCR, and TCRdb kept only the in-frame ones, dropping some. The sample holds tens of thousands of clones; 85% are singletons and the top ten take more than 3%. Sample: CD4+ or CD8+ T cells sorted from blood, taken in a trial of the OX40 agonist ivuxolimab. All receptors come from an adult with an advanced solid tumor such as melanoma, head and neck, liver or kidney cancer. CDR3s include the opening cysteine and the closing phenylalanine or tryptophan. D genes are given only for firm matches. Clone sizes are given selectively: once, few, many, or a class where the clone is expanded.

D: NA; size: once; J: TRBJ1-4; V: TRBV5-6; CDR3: CASSPRALDEKLFF; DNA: TGTGCCAGCAGCCCAAGGGCTCTGGATGAAAAACTGTTTTTT
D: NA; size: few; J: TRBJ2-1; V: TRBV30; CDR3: CAWSVVDLRGYEQFF; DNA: TGTGCCTGGAGTGTTGTTGATTTACGAGGCTATGAGCAGTTCTTC
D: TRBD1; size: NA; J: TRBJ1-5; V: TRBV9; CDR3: CASSASGQRNQPQHF; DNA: TGTGCCAGCAGCGCCTCGGGACAGAGGAATCAGCCCCAGCATTTT
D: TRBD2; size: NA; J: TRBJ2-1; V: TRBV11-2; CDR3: CASSLDIGLAGSNEQFF; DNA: TGTGCCAGCAGCTTAGATATCGGACTAGCGGGGTCTAATGAGCAGTTCTTC
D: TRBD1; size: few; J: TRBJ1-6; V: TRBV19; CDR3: CASSEDRAVYSPLHF; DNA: TGTGCCAGTAGTGAAGACAGGGCGGTGTATTCACCCCTCCACTTT
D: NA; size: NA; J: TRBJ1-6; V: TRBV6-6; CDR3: CASSPDSGSPLHF; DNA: TGTGCCAGCAGTCCCGACAGCGGGTCACCCCTCCACTTT
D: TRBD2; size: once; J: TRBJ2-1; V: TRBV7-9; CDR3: CASSLGLAGGYNEQFF; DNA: TGTGCCAGCAGCTTAGGACTAGCGGGGGGGTACAATGAGCAGTTCTTC
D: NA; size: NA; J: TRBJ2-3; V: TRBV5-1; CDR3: CASSLSDRLSTDTQYF; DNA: TGCGCCAGCAGCTTAAGTGACAGACTGAGCACAGATACGCAGTATTTT
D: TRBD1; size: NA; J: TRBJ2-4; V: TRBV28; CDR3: CASSTQGVKNIQYF; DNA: TGTGCCAGCAGTACACAGGGGGTCAAAAACATTCAGTACTTC
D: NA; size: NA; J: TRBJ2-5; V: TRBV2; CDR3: CASRSDQETQYF; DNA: TGTGCCAGCAGGTCAGACCAAGAGACCCAGTACTTC
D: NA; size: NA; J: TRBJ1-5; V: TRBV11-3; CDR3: CASSLTSRGVNQPQHF; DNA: TGTGCCAGCAGCTTAACGAGCCGTGGGGTCAATCAGCCCCAGCATTTT
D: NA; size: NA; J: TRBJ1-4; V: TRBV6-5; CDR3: CASSYRRGHEKLFF; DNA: TGTGCCAGCAGTTACCGCAGGGGACATGAAAAACTGTTTTTT
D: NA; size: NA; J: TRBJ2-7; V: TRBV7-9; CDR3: CASSLGTYEQYF; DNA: TGTGCCAGCAGCTTAGGTACCTACGAGCAGTACTTC
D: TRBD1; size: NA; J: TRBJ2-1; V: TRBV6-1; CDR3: CASSQTGGGTSEQFF; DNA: TGTGCCAGCAGTCAAACAGGGGGTGGTACAAGCGAGCAGTTCTTC
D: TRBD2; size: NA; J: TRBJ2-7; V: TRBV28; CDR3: CASSQFRMRTSGSDEQYF; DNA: TGTGCCAGCAGTCAATTCCGAATGCGGACTAGCGGGAGCGACGAGCAGTACTTC
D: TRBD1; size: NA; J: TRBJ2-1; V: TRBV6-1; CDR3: CASSESLRDRIYNEQFF; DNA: TGTGCCAGCAGTGAAAGCCTCCGGGACAGGATCTACAATGAGCAGTTCTTC
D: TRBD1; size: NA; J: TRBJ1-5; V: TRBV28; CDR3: CASRKQGASNQPQHF; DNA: TGTGCCAGCAGGAAACAGGGGGCCTCCAATCAGCCCCAGCATTTT
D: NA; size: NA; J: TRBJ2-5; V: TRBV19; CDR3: CASSIRDSTMGTQYF; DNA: TGTGCCAGTAGTATCCGAGACTCCACGATGGGGACCCAGTACTTC
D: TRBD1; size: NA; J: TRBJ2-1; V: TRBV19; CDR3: CASSTLRDRAYNEQFF; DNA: TGTGCCAGTAGTACGCTCCGGGACAGGGCCTACAATGAGCAGTTCTTC
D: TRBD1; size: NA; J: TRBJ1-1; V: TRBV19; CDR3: CASSRGGQQYEAFF; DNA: TGTGCCAGTAGTAGGGGGGGACAGCAGTATGAAGCTTTCTTT
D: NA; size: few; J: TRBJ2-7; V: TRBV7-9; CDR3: CASSHPGVYEQYF; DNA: TGTGCCAGCAGCCACCCGGGAGTTTACGAGCAGTACTTC
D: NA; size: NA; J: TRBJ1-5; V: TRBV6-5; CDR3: CASSYSTGNDQPQHF; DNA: TGTGCCAGCAGTTACTCGACAGGAAATGATCAGCCCCAGCATTTT
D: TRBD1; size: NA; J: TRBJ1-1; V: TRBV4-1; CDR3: CASRAWDRLNTEAFF; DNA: TGCGCCAGCAGGGCATGGGACAGATTGAACACTGAAGCTTTCTTT
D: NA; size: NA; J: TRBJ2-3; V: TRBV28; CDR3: CASSSGAHSTDTQYF; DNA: TGTGCCAGCAGTTCGGGGGCACATAGCACAGATACGCAGTATTTT
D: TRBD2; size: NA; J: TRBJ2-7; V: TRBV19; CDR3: CASTLGTSGEQYF; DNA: TGTGCCAGTACCCTCGGGACTAGCGGCGAGCAGTACTTC
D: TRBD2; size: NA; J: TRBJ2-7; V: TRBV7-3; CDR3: CASSLNSGRAGEQYF; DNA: TGTGCCAGCAGCTTAAATAGCGGGAGGGCAGGAGAGCAGTACTTC
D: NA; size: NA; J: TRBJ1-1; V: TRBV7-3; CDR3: CASSSDVNTEAFF; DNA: TGTGCCAGCAGCTCAGACGTGAACACTGAAGCTTTCTTT
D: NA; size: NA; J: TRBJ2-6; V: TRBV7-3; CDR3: CASSSGQVPGANVLTF; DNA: TGTGCCAGCAGCTCGGGACAAGTTCCTGGGGCCAACGTCCTGACTTTC
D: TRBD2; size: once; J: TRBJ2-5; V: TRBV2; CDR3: CASSESLAGETQYF; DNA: TGTGCCAGCAGTGAATCACTAGCGGGAGAGACCCAGTACTTC